This TCR beta chain was sequenced in a study of blood T cell repertoires in COVID-19. Study summary: Both acute and convalescent COVID-19 samples were obtained from the United States, Italy and Spain. PBMCs, B-cell-depleted T cells, or T cells provided the cDNA or gDNA that made up the material.

The CDR3 totals 15 residues. Germline V lookup: CDR1 WSHSY, CDR2 SAAADI. V was pared by 10 bases and J by 3 bases, with 15 bases of the junction left unmatched. Participants' own reports of clinical history determined their cohort assignment. The repertoire was sequenced with immunoSEQ multiplex PCR; TCRdb's copy has only in-frame clones and lacks some. The sample lists 350,000 or so clones; 88% were seen once. Sequences were obtained from PBMCs or T cells enriched from blood (not recorded which). This clonotype was obtained from a woman aged 25 to 45 who had been exposed to COVID-19. This sequence joins TRBV10-2 and TRBJ2-7; the match to TRBD2 covers 7 bases. The CDR3: CATLPDSGLGYEQYF. The CDR3 DNA sequence: TGCGCCACTCTCCCGGATAGCGGGCTCGGCTACGAGCAGTACTTC.